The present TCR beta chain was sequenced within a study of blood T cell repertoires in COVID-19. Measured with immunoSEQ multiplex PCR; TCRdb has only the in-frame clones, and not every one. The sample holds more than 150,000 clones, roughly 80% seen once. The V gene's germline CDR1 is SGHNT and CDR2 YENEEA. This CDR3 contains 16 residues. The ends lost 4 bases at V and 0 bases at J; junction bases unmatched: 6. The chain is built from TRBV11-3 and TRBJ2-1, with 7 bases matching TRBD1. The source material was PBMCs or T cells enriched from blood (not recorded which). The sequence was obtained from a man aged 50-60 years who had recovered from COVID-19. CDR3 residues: CASSSNNRGSYNEQFF. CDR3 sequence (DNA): TGTGCCAGCAGCTCCAACAACAGGGGCTCCTACAATGAGCAGTTCTTC.